Sequencing of this T cell receptor (beta chain) was carried out in a study of blood T cell repertoires in COVID-19. Turning to the study itself: Donors in the United States, Italy and Spain gave samples during acute or convalescent COVID-19. The cDNA or gDNA used as material had been derived from T cells, B-cell-depleted T cells, or PBMCs.

In the original workflow: For nucleated cells, counts were estimated from reference gene primer amplification. Measured with immunoSEQ multiplex PCR; TCRdb has only the in-frame clones, and not every one. V and J calls and clone size follow that table, whereas D and trimming were derived from the DNA. Of a few hundred thousand clones in the sample, about 88% are singletons; the top ten hold over 4%. J gave up 2 bases and V 4 bases, and 14 bases lay outside the gene matches. CDR1 is SGHAT and CDR2 is FQNNGV in the germline V gene. The CDR3 has 19 residues. This clone was detected only once. The sequenced material came from peripheral blood. J is TRBJ2-2 and V is TRBV11-2; TRBD2 aligns across 9 bases. The clonotype comes from a man in his sixties who had recovered from COVID-19. The CDR3, as DNA: TGTGCCAGCAGCTCCCCACTAGCGGGCCGGAACTTTAACACCGGGGAGCTGTTTTTT. Protein: CASSSPLAGRNFNTGELFF.